The 10 T cell receptor beta chains below all came from one sample that was sequenced in a study of blood T cell repertoires in COVID-19 (dated by TCRdb to the early 2020s). Library generation was performed with the immunoSEQ multiplex PCR assay. Not all clones reach the TCRdb copy of this immuneACCESS table, which keeps in-frame sequences only. Checked studies attribute under half of the gap to unresolved V genes and leave the rest unexplained. Across this sample there are 200,000 to 250,000 clones, with about 87% seen only once. Approximately 6.2% of the sample is in the top ten clones. Sequencing input: peripheral blood. These receptors all come from a man between 60 and 75 years old who had recovered from COVID-19.

This chain joins TRBV7-2 and TRBJ1-5; TRBD1 agrees at 7 bases. This CDR3 is built from 16 residues. The V gene's germline CDR1 is SGHTA and CDR2 FQGNSA. V dropped 3 bases and J dropped 2; count of bases not matched to a gene: 7. In DNA, the CDR3 is TGTGCCAGCAGCTTGTACAGGGGTATGGGCAATCAGCCCCAGCATTTT. Encoded protein: CASSLYRGMGNQPQHF.

This clone showed up just a few times. DNA of the CDR3: TGTGCCAGCAGCTTATACCCCGGGGATGCCTACGAGCAGTACTTC. Its translation is CASSLYPGDAYEQYF. This chain uses TRBV7-3 with TRBJ2-7, with D perhaps matching TRBD2 (5 bases). The CDR3 runs to 15 residues. V lost 2 bases and J lost 2, with 13 bases in between. Looked up from germline, CDR1 is SGHTA and CDR2 is FQGTGA.

The chain recombines TRBV7-7 with TRBJ2-7, with 10 bases matching TRBD1. With 5 bases clipped from V and 6 bases from J, the junction kept 4 bases outside the gene matches. Germline CDR1 and CDR2: SSHAT and FNYEAQ (reference sequence). The CDR3 runs to 13 residues. CDR3 bases: TGTGCCAGCAGCCAACGGACAGGGGGCGAGCAGTACTTC. Its translation: CASSQRTGGEQYF.

J is TRBJ1-1 and V is TRBV19; possible D gene TRBD1, 5 bases. Germline V gene sequence: CDR1 LNHDA, CDR2 SQIVND (reference sequence). The CDR3 extends over 14 amino acids. V was clipped by 3 bases and J by 1 base, with 9 bases between them. The CDR3 region has the DNA TGTGCCAGTAGTATTTCTGGGGCGAACACTGAAGCTTTCTTT. Amino acids: CASSISGANTEAFF.

This rearrangement joins TRBV10-3 to TRBJ1-1, with D unclear. The CDR3 is 11 amino acids. Deletions cut 4 bases from V and 10 bases from J, with 10 bases between. The germline V gene encodes CDR1 ENHRY and CDR2 SYGVKD. The CDR3 region is CAISGGRTAFF. CDR3 DNA: TGTGCCATCAGTGGAGGCAGAACAGCTTTCTTT.

Only one count was recorded for this clone. This chain connects TRBV9 to TRBJ2-7; D is possibly TRBD1 (6 bases). V lost 5 bases, J lost 3 bases, and 18 bases lay in between. Germline CDR1 is SGDLS and CDR2 is YYNGEE. CDR3 length: 15 residues. For the CDR3, the DNA is TGTGCCAGCAGTCGAAACACGGGACAAGTCTACGAGCAGTACTTC. This gives the protein CASSRNTGQVYEQYF.

The CDR3 DNA reads TGTGCCAGTAGTATATCCCAGGGGGCGCGGGAGCTGTTTTTT. Translation: CASSISQGARELFF. The V and J genes are TRBV19 and TRBJ2-2, with 8 positions matching TRBD1. Germline V CDR1 and CDR2: LNHDA, SQIVND (reference sequence). J was trimmed by 9 bases and V by 2 bases; bases with no gene match: 5. This CDR3 comprises 14 residues. Drawing the rest from reference TRBV19 and TRBJ2-2, the complete variable domain is DGGITQSPKYLFRKEGQNVTLSCEQNLNHDAMYWYRQDPGQGLRLIYYSQIVNDFQKGDIAEGYSVSREKKESFPLTVTSAQKNPTAFYLCASSISQGARELFFGEGSRLTVL.

V usage is TRBV7-3 and J usage is TRBJ1-6; possibly TRBD1 for D (6 bases). This CDR3 spans 15 amino acids. V was shortened by 5 bases and J by 7 bases, with 15 bases between the two germline ends. CDR1 SGHTA and CDR2 FQGTGA come from the germline V gene. The CDR3 DNA reads TGTGCCAGCAGCCCGCAGGGGTCCCCGAATTCACCCCTCCACTTT. It codes for CASSPQGSPNSPLHF.

This sequence joins TRBV12-3 or TRBV12-4 and TRBJ1-2; D perhaps matches TRBD1 (6 bases). This CDR3 region has 13 residues. The V end lost 6 bases, the J end lost 4 bases, and 12 bases lay between the germline ends. The CDR3 nucleotides read TGTGCCAGCAGCCCGGGGGGCTTCTATGGCTACACCTTC. Translation gives CASSPGGFYGYTF.

The chain recombines TRBV19 with TRBJ1-4; D is unresolved. The germline V gene has CDR1 LNHDA and CDR2 SQIVND (reference sequence). The CDR3 covers 15 residues. V lost 1 base and J 0 bases, leaving 6 bases between the germline ends. The CDR3, as DNA: TGTGCCAGTAGTATAGCCCCCACAACTAATGAAAAACTGTTTTTT. It is translated as CASSIAPTTNEKLFF. The full variable domain, with the rest looked up from reference TRBV19 and TRBJ1-4, is DGGITQSPKYLFRKEGQNVTLSCEQNLNHDAMYWYRQDPGQGLRLIYYSQIVNDFQKGDIAEGYSVSREKKESFPLTVTSAQKNPTAFYLCASSIAPTTNEKLFFGSGTQLSVL.